A selection of T cell receptor beta chains follows, all from one sample in a study of cytomegalovirus exposure and HLA in healthy donors. Data came from immunoSEQ multiplex PCR; TCRdb stores just in-frame clones and leaves some out. The repertoire includes tens of thousands of clones, over 70% of them detected once, and roughly 25% sits in the top ten. Sequencing was done on a sample of PBMCs. The receptors stem from a woman aged 50 to 60 in good health and CMV-seropositive. Each CDR3 is given with its conserved first and last residue. The D gene is left open where the match is weak. Part of the rows lack a size; the others show once, few, many or a class for expanded clones.

v_call	j_call	clone_size	d_call	cdr3_nt	cdr3_aa
TRBV5-4	TRBJ1-1	-	TRBD1	TGTGCCAGCAGCTTCGGACAGGGATGGACTGAAGCTTTCTTT	CASSFGQGWTEAFF
TRBV11-2	TRBJ2-2	-	TRBD1	TGTGCCAGCAGCTCGGTCCTTGGGGCAGGGGGTAGTGGGGAGCTGTTTTTT	CASSSVLGAGGSGELFF
TRBV7-9	TRBJ1-2	-	-	TGTGCCAGCAGCTTAGCAGCCAGTAGGGGTCTAGGCTACACCTTC	CASSLAASRGLGYTF
TRBV5-1	TRBJ2-1	-	-	TGCGCCAGCAGCTCGGGACTGCCCGGAAGGTCCTACAATGAGCAGTTCTTC	CASSSGLPGRSYNEQFF
TRBV6-1	TRBJ2-1	-	TRBD1	TGTGCCAGCCACAGGGGAGCGAATGAGCAGTTCTTC	CASHRGANEQFF
TRBV12-5	TRBJ2-7	-	-	TGTGCTAGTGGTTTGGAGTCTGGGGGGAGCGAGCAGTACTTC	CASGLESGGSEQYF
TRBV2	TRBJ2-3	-	-	TGTGCCAGCAGTGATTGGGGGAGGACAGATACGCAGTATTTT	CASSDWGRTDTQYF
TRBV19	TRBJ1-2	once	-	TGTGCCAGTAGTCGAACAGGGTCACCTCTATGGGGCTACACCTTC	CASSRTGSPLWGYTF
TRBV5-4	TRBJ2-7	few	TRBD2	TGTGCCAGCAGCTTTGGACTAGCGGGGGGCCCCGCAGGCGAGCAGTACTTC	CASSFGLAGGPAGEQYF
TRBV11-2	TRBJ1-1	-	-	TGTGCCAGCAGCGCAAGGGGGACTGAAGCTTTCTTT	CASSARGTEAFF
TRBV6-4	TRBJ2-7	-	TRBD2	TGTGCCAGCAGTCTCAGTCGGGGGGGCGAGCAGTACTTC	CASSLSRGGEQYF
TRBV2	TRBJ1-1	-	TRBD1	TGTGCCAGCAGTGCTCGGGACAGCGGAGAAGCTTTCTTT	CASSARDSGEAFF
TRBV2	TRBJ1-4	-	TRBD1	TGTGCCAGCAGTTACAGGGGTAGAACTAATGAAAAACTGTTTTTT	CASSYRGRTNEKLFF
TRBV10-3	TRBJ1-2	-	-	TGTGCCATCAGTGGGCAGAATGACGGGGACTATGGCTACACCTTC	CAISGQNDGDYGYTF
TRBV6-5	TRBJ1-2	-	-	TGTGCCAGCAGTTACTTAGGCGGAGATTTATATGGCTACACCTTC	CASSYLGGDLYGYTF
TRBV5-4	TRBJ1-2	once	-	TGTGCCAGCAGCTTGGACCGGGACATTAACTATGGCTACACCTTC	CASSLDRDINYGYTF
TRBV19	TRBJ1-5	-	-	TGTGCCAGTAGTTATGGCAGAGGTAGCAATCAGCCCCAGCATTTT	CASSYGRGSNQPQHF
TRBV30	TRBJ1-6	-	TRBD1	TGTGCCTGGGGCCTCGGGACAGGGAATAATTCACCCCTCCACTTT	CAWGLGTGNNSPLHF
TRBV11-2	TRBJ1-5	few	TRBD1	TGTGCCAGCAGCCCCACCACAGGGGGGAATCAGCCCCAGCATTTT	CASSPTTGGNQPQHF
TRBV7-3	TRBJ2-1	few	TRBD1	TGTGCCAGCAGCACTGACAGGGCGACTAATGAGCAGTTCTTC	CASSTDRATNEQFF
TRBV16	TRBJ2-5	-	-	TGTGCCAGCAGCCAAAACCCCCTGGCGGGGGAGACCCAGTACTTC	CASSQNPLAGETQYF
TRBV5-6	TRBJ2-5	once	-	TGTGCCAGCAGCTTGGTCGGAGATAACAAAGAGACCCAGTACTTC	CASSLVGDNKETQYF
TRBV4-1	TRBJ2-7	-	-	TGCGCCAGCAGCCAAGAGATCTTCCCCCGGGACGAGCAGTACTTC	CASSQEIFPRDEQYF
TRBV14	TRBJ1-3	few	-	TGTGCCAGCAGCCAAGATTACGGTCGCTCTGGAAACACCATATATTTT	CASSQDYGRSGNTIYF
TRBV19	TRBJ2-5	-	TRBD1	TGTGCCAGTAGTATAGGAGGGACAGGGATCCAAGAGACCCAGTACTTC	CASSIGGTGIQETQYF
TRBV30	TRBJ2-6	once	-	TGTGCCTGGAGCCCCCGCGAGTACTCTGGGGCCAACGTCCTGACTTTC	CAWSPREYSGANVLTF
TRBV5-1	TRBJ2-1	-	TRBD2	TGCGCCAGCAGCAAAGGACTAGCGGGATTGGGAGAGCAGTTCTTC	CASSKGLAGLGEQFF
TRBV29-1	TRBJ2-7	-	TRBD2	TGCAGCGTGGGATCCGGGACTACGGTCGGCGAGCAGTACTTC	CSVGSGTTVGEQYF
TRBV6-5	TRBJ2-1	-	-	TGTGCCAGCAGTCGTCAGGCATCCTACAATGAGCAGTTCTTC	CASSRQASYNEQFF
TRBV6-5	TRBJ1-1	-	-	TGTGCCAGCAGTTACCAGTACAGGATGAACACTGAAGCTTTCTTT	CASSYQYRMNTEAFF
TRBV27	TRBJ2-4	few	-	TGTGCCAGCAGTTCCATACAGGGTGGAGCCAAAAACATTCAGTACTTC	CASSSIQGGAKNIQYF
TRBV6-6	TRBJ1-6	-	-	TGTGCCAGCAGTTCAAGTCCGAGCGGTTCACCCCTCCACTTT	CASSSSPSGSPLHF
TRBV30	TRBJ1-5	-	-	TGTGCCTGGAGTGTGCCCAGGGGTTCAGGACAGCCCCAGCATTTT	CAWSVPRGSGQPQHF
TRBV2	TRBJ2-2	-	-	TGTGCCTCCCACCGACAGACGAACACCGGGGAGCTGTTTTTT	CASHRQTNTGELFF
TRBV18	TRBJ1-1	-	TRBD1	TGTGCCAGCTCAACCGGGACAGGGAACACTGAAGCTTTCTTT	CASSTGTGNTEAFF
TRBV11-3	TRBJ2-5	once	-	TGTGCCAGCAGCTTCGGGGGGCTAGGGCAAGAGACCCAGTACTTC	CASSFGGLGQETQYF
TRBV6-1	TRBJ2-7	-	-	TGTGCCAGCAGTGAATTGGACATAGGCGAGCAGTACTTC	CASSELDIGEQYF
TRBV28	TRBJ1-3	-	-	TGTGCCAGCAGTATCAGGGGAAACACCATATATTTT	CASSIRGNTIYF
TRBV14	TRBJ2-1	-	TRBD1	TGTGCCAGTTCTCCCAGTACGCGGACGACAGGGGTAAGCTCCTACAATGAGCAGTTCTTC	CASSPSTRTTGVSSYNEQFF
TRBV7-9	TRBJ1-4	-	-	TGTTCCAGCAGCTCCTCAGATCTAACTAATGAAAAACTGTTTTTT	CSSSSSDLTNEKLFF
TRBV19	TRBJ2-7	once	-	TGTGCCAGTAGTCCCCCTTTAGGAGGCTACGAGCAGTACTTC	CASSPPLGGYEQYF